Following are 8 T cell receptor beta chains from one sample sequenced in a study of post-analysis software for immune sequencing data. Their antigen targets remain unknown. Prepared TCR beta cDNA libraries contained unique molecular identifiers. In TCRdb, the PCR reads were re-called with MiXCR into one record per CDR3 protein. In the table there are 650,000 to 900,000 distinct CDR3 sequences, about half of which are singletons. Study observations and caveats: Relative to controls, patients had a few TRBV segments at higher frequency, with TRBV5-6, TRBV5-1 and TRBV20-1 among these.

The specimen sequenced was blood. The source is a girl aged 10 to 17 with multiple sclerosis.

This clonotype was seen a few times. The chain links TRBV20-1 to TRBJ2-1; D unclear. V lost 1 base and J lost 7, with 11 bases in between. Germline assignment: CDR1 DFQATT and CDR2 SNEGSKA (reference sequence). The CDR3 extends over 13 amino acids. The CDR3 nucleotides read TGCAGTGCTAGAGGGACCGCCTGGAATGAGCAGTTCTTC. Protein: CSARGTAWNEQFF.

This clonotype was observed a few times. The chain has TRBV15 and TRBJ2-1; D is possibly TRBD2 (6 bases). Germline V lookup: CDR1 LNHNV, CDR2 YYDKDF (reference sequence). V lost 2 bases and J 2 bases, leaving 19 bases between the germline ends. There are 18 residues in the CDR3. CDR3 coding DNA: TGTGCCACCAGCAGACCTCCCACCGTAGCGGCCGCCTACAATGAGCAGTTCTTC. Translation gives CATSRPPTVAAAYNEQFF.

The chain's CDR3 is CASSRVQAGFSGANVLTF. CDR3 sequence (DNA): TGTGCCAGCAGCCGCGTACAGGCGGGTTTTTCTGGGGCCAACGTCCTGACTTTC. The chain recombines TRBV14 with TRBJ2-6; D possibly uses TRBD1 or TRBD2 (5 bases each). Looked up from germline, CDR1 is SGHDN and CDR2 is FVKESK. V lost 4 bases to trimming and J lost 1 base, with 17 bases between them. The CDR3 loop spans 18 amino acids.

The CDR3 nucleotides read TGTGCCAGCAGCTGGGACGGAAGCTACACCTTC. Protein sequence: CASSWDGSYTF. The V and J genes are TRBV5-6 and TRBJ1-2, with D maybe TRBD1 (5 bases). Germline CDR1 SGHDT, CDR2 YYEEEE. Trimming pared 3 bases from V and 9 bases from J, leaving 9 bases between. The CDR3 length is 11 residues.

This CDR3 reads CSARVGQNNEKLFF. The CDR3 bases are TGCAGTGCTAGGGTCGGCCAGAATAATGAAAAACTGTTTTTT. V usage is TRBV20-1 and J usage is TRBJ1-4, with unresolved D. From germline, CDR1 is DFQATT and CDR2 SNEGSKA (reference sequence). This CDR3 region has 14 residues. The V gene lost 3 bases and the J gene lost 4 bases, with 12 bases spanning the gap.

This clonotype was recorded a few times. The chain is built from TRBV12-3 or TRBV12-4 and TRBJ2-2; TRBD2 matches 8 bases. Trimming at V came to 2 bases and at J to 1 base, leaving 0 bases not matched to a gene. The CDR3 is made up of 15 amino acids. In DNA form, the CDR3 reads TGTGCCAGCAGTTTACTAGCGGGGAACACCGGGGAGCTGTTTTTT. Translated, it gives CASSLLAGNTGELFF.

The rearrangement joins TRBV6-5 to TRBJ2-1; D ambiguous. Germline values: CDR1 MNHEY, CDR2 SVGAGI. The CDR3 sequence is 10 residues long. V was pared by 4 bases and J by 10 bases, with 5 bases between. CDR3 sequence (DNA): TGTGCCAGCAGTTCCAGGGAGCAGTTCTTC. Translated: CASSSREQFF.

The V gene is TRBV9, the J gene TRBJ1-2; D may be TRBD1 (6 bases). V was trimmed by 0 bases and J by 4 bases, leaving 10 bases between them. CDR3 length: 14 amino acids. The germline gives CDR1 SGDLS, CDR2 YYNGEE. CDR3 protein: CASSVEDSGYGYTF. CDR3 bases: TGTGCCAGCAGCGTAGAGGACAGCGGCTATGGCTACACCTTC.